This paragraph reports one T cell receptor (beta chain). These data are taken from a study of blood T cell repertoires in COVID-19. The CDR3 extends over 17 amino acids. Germline V gives CDR1 LNHDA, CDR2 SQIVND (reference sequence). Trimming took 2 bases from V and 2 from J; bases not matched to a gene: 10. This table comes from immunoSEQ multiplex PCR, and its TCRdb copy is limited to in-frame clones, with some not included. The table records hundreds of thousands of clones, 80% to 95% of them present only once. The TCR sequence derives from a man aged 60 to 69 with COVID-19, enrolled during active disease. V gene TRBV19 combines with J gene TRBJ1-2; 8 positions agree with TRBD1. Sequencing was performed on peripheral blood. In DNA, the CDR3 is TGTGCCAGTAGTATAAGAGGAACAGGGGGTCTGAACTATGGCTACACCTTC. Protein: CASSIRGTGGLNYGYTF. Full variable domain (missing parts from reference TRBV19 and TRBJ1-2): DGGITQSPKYLFRKEGQNVTLSCEQNLNHDAMYWYRQDPGQGLRLIYYSQIVNDFQKGDIAEGYSVSREKKESFPLTVTSAQKNPTAFYLCASSIRGTGGLNYGYTFGSGTRLTVV.